The sequence of this TCR beta chain was determined in a study of identical twins. With 4 bases removed from V and 6 bases from J, the gap between germline ends came to 7 bases. The CDR3 is 11 residues long. Germline V gene sequence: CDR1 MNHEY, CDR2 SVGAGI. This clonotype was detected many times. One entry per CDR3 protein results from TCRdb running MiXCR on the 5' RACE reads. Counted here are about 690,000 distinct CDR3 sequences, about 20% occurring once; the ten biggest clones make up around 4.5%. These records were also assigned to another study, of T cells expressing NK-cell markers.

The clonotype comes from a woman aged 18-29 years in good health. Source material: PBMCs. The genes are TRBV6-5 and TRBJ2-7; D is unclear. The CDR3 protein is CASSSLGEQYF. In DNA form, the CDR3 reads TGTGCCAGCAGTTCCCTGGGCGAGCAGTACTTC.